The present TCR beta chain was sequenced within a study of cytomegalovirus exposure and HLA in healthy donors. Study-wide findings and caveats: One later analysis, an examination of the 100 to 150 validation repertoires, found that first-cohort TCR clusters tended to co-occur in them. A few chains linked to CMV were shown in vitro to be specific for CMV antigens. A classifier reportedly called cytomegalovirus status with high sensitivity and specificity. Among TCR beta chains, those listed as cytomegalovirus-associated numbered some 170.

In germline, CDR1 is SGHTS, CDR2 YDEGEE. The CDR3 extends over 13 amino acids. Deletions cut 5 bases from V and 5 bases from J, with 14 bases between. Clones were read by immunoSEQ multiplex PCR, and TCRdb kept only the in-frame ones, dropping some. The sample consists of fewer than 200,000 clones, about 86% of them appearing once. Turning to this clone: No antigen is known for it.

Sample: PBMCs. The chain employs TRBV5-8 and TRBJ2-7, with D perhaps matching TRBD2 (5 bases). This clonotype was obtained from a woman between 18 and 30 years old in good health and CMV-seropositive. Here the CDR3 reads CASSPPGIHEQYF. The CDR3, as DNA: TGTGCCAGCAGTCCCCCGGGGATCCACGAGCAGTACTTC. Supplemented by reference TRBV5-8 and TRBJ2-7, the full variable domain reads EAGVTQSPTHLIKTRGQQATLRCSPISGHTSVYWYQQALGLGLQFLLWYDEGEERNRGNFPPRFSGRQFPNYSSELNVNALELEDSALYLCASSPPGIHEQYFGPGTRLTVT.